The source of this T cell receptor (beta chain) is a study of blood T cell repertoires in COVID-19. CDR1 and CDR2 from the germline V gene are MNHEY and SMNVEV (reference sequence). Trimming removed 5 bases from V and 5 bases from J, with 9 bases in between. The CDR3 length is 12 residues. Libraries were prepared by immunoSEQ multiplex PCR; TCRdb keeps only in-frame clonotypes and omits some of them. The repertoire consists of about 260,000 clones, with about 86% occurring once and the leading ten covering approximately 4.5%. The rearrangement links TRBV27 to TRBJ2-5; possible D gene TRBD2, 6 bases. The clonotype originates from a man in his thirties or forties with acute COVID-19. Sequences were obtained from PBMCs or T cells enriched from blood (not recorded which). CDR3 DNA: TGTGCCAGCAGTCCGGCGGGGGAGACCCAGTACTTC. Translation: CASSPAGETQYF.